Listed here are 7 T cell receptor beta chains from one sample, sequenced in a study of preoperative IRX-2 immunotherapy in early breast cancer. Treatment given: preoperative locoregional IRX-2 cytokine immunotherapy. The protocol was immunoSEQ multiplex PCR, while the TCRdb copy is restricted to in-frame clones and leaves out a portion. The data contain around 57,000 clones, around 94% of them seen just once; the ten biggest clones take up roughly 1.7%. The sample was gathered from a patient treated with IRX-2 immunotherapy. Receptors were obtained from a human donor with breast cancer.

This rearrangement joins TRBV29-1 to TRBJ1-2; no clear D. In germline, CDR1 is SQVTM, CDR2 ANQGSEA. This CDR3 comprises 13 residues. The V end lost 4 bases, the J end lost 4 bases, and 13 bases lay between the germline ends. The CDR3 bases are TGCAGCGTTGTAAGGGCAGAGAGCTATGGCTACACCTTC. Translating gives CSVVRAESYGYTF.

Only a few counts were recorded for this clone. This chain connects TRBV7-2 to TRBJ1-1; no reliable D call. The V end was cut by 1 base, the J end by 6 bases, with 12 bases between. This CDR3 region has 14 residues. Germline CDR1 reads SGHTA; CDR2 reads FQGNSA. CDR3 protein: CASSLEGLGSEAFF. In DNA form, the CDR3 reads TGTGCCAGCAGCTTAGAGGGTCTAGGATCTGAAGCTTTCTTT.

V usage is TRBV4-1 and J usage is TRBJ2-2; TRBD2 might be the D (5 bases). CDR1 and CDR2 from the germline V gene are MGHRA and YSYEKL. The V end lost 1 base, the J end lost 8 bases, and 17 bases lay between the germline ends. There are 16 residues in the CDR3. Written as DNA, the CDR3 is TGCGCCAGCAGCCAAGCCACCCTGGGAGAAAGGGGGGAGCTGTTTTTT. Translated: CASSQATLGERGELFF.

The V and J genes are TRBV28 and TRBJ2-2, with TRBD1 matching over 9 bases. This CDR3 spans 16 amino acids. Germline trimming cut 4 bases from V and 4 bases from J; bases unmatched to any gene: 7. Germline CDR1 and CDR2: MDHEN and SYDVKM. DNA for the CDR3: TGTGCCAGCAGTTCATGGACAGGGGTAGGCACCGGGGAGCTGTTTTTT. Protein sequence: CASSSWTGVGTGELFF.

This clone occurred once. V usage is TRBV5-5 and J usage is TRBJ2-7; D is unclear. Germline V CDR1 and CDR2: SGHKS, YYEKEE (reference sequence). The V end lost 3 bases, the J end lost 7 bases, and 17 bases lay between the germline ends. The CDR3 length is 14 residues. The CDR3 here is CASSYTLVGSEQYF. The DNA for the CDR3 is TGTGCCAGCAGCTATACCCTGGTGGGCTCTGAGCAGTACTTC.

This clone is a singleton in its sample. The chain employs TRBV9 and TRBJ2-5; D is undetermined. Trimming shortened V by 0 bases and J by 3 bases, and 6 bases separated the two germline ends. This CDR3 comprises 13 residues. Germline CDR1 and CDR2: SGDLS and YYNGEE. CDR3 sequence (DNA): TGTGCCAGCAGCGTAGGGAGAGAAGAGACCCAGTACTTC. Protein: CASSVGREETQYF.

This chain joins TRBV6-6 and TRBJ2-2, with D possibly TRBD2 on 6 matching bases. Germline loops: CDR1 MNHNY, CDR2 SVGAGI (reference sequence). Trimming took off 0 bases at V and 4 bases at J, with 9 bases between the two ends. The length of the CDR3 is 15 residues. The CDR3 sequence: CASSYSRLGTGELFF. The CDR3 DNA is TGTGCCAGCAGTTACTCGAGACTAGGCACCGGGGAGCTGTTTTTT.